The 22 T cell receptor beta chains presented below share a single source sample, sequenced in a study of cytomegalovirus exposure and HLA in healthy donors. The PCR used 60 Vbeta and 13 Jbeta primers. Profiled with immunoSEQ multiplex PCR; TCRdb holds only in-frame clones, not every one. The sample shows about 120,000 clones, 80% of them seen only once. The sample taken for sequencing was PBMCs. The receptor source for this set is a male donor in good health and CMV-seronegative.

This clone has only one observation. CDR3 sequence (DNA): TGTGCCTGGAGTGTACGGACCGGGGAGCTGTTTTTT. This sequence encodes CAWSVRTGELFF. This chain links TRBV30 with TRBJ2-2; the D is unclear. The CDR3 is 12 residues long. Trimming pared 0 bases from V and 5 bases from J, leaving 4 bases between. Germline V CDR1 and CDR2: GTSNPN, SVGIG (reference sequence).

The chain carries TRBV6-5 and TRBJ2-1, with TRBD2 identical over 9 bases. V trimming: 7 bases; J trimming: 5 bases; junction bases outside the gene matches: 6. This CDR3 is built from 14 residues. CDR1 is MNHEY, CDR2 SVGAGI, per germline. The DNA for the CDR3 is TGTGCCAGCAAAAGACTAGCGGTTAACAATGAGCAGTTCTTC. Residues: CASKRLAVNNEQFF.

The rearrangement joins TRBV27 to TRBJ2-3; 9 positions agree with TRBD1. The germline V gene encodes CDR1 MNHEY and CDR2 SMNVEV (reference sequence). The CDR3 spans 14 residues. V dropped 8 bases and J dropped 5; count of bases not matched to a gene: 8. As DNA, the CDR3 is TGTGCCAGCCAGACCGGGACAGGGAGAGATACGCAGTATTTT. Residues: CASQTGTGRDTQYF.

The CDR3 DNA reads as TGTGCCAGCAGGGACCCGGGTGGGGGGGCTGCAGATACGCAGTATTTT. Amino acid sequence: CASRDPGGGAADTQYF. The chain combines TRBV28 with TRBJ2-3; perhaps TRBD2 as D (7 bases). The V and J ends lost 6 bases and 4 bases respectively, with 20 bases between them. This CDR3 is 16 amino acids long. Germline-derived CDR1 and CDR2 are MDHEN and SYDVKM.

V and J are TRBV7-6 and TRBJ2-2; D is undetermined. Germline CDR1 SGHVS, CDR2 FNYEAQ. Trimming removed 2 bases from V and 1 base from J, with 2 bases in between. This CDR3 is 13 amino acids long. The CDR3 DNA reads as TGTGCCAGCAGCTTACGGAACACCGGGGAGCTGTTTTTT. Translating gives CASSLRNTGELFF.

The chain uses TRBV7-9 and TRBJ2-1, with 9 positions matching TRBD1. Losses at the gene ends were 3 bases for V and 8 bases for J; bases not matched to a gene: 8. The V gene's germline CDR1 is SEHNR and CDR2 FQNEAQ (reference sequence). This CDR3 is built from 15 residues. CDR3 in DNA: TGTGCCAGCAGCTTCCCCGGACAGGGGAGGGATGAGCAGTTCTTC. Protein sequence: CASSFPGQGRDEQFF. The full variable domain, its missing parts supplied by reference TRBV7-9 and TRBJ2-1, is DTGVSQNPRHKITKRGQNVTFRCDPISEHNRLYWYRQTLGQGPEFLTYFQNEAQLEKSRLLSDRFSAERPKGSFSTLEIQRTEQGDSAMYLCASSFPGQGRDEQFFGPGTRLTVL.

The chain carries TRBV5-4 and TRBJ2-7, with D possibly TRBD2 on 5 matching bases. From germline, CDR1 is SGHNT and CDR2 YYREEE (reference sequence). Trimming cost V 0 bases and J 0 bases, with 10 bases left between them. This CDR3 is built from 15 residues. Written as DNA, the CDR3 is TGTGCCAGCAGCTTGGGATTCCGGGACTCCTACGAGCAGTACTTC. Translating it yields CASSLGFRDSYEQYF.

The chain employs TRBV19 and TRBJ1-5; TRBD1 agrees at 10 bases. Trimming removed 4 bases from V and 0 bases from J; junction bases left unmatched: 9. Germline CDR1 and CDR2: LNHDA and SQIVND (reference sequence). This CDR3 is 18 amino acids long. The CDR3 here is CASSKGRTGGYSNQPQHF. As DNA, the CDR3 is TGTGCCAGTAGTAAGGGACGGACAGGGGGGTATAGCAATCAGCCCCAGCATTTT.

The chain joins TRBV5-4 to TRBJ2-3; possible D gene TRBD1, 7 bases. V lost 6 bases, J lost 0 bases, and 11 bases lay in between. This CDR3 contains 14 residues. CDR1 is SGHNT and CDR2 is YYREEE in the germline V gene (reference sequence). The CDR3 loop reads CASTSGGSTDTQYF. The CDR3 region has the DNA TGTGCCAGCACCTCAGGGGGGAGCACAGATACGCAGTATTTT.

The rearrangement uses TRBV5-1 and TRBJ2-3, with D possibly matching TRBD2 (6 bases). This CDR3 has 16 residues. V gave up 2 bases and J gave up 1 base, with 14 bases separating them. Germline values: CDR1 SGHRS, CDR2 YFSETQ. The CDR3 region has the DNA TGCGCCAGCAGCTTACCCGGGCGGGAAGGCACAGATACGCAGTATTTT. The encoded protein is CASSLPGREGTDTQYF.

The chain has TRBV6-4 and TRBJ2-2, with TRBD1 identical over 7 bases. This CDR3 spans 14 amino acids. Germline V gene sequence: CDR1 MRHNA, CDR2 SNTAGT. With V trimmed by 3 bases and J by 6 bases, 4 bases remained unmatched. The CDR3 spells CASSEQGSAGELFF. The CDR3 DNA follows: TGTGCCAGCAGTGAACAGGGGTCGGCCGGGGAGCTGTTTTTT.

In nucleotides, the CDR3 is TGTGCCAGCAGTTTCGGAGGAACCCTCTCCTACGAGCAGTACTTC. This translates into CASSFGGTLSYEQYF. V gene TRBV5-6 combines with J gene TRBJ2-5; a possible D gene is TRBD2 (5 bases). The closer fit of TRBJ2-7 to the DNA end suggests the J call may be wrong. The CDR3 extends over 15 amino acids. The germline gives CDR1 SGHDT, CDR2 YYEEEE.

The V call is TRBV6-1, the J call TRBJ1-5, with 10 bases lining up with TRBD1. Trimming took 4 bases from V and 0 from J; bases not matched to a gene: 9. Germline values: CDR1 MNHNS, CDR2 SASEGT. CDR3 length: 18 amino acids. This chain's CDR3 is CASSAHRDRGTSNQPQHF. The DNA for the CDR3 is TGTGCCAGCAGTGCCCACCGGGACAGGGGTACTAGCAATCAGCCCCAGCATTTT.

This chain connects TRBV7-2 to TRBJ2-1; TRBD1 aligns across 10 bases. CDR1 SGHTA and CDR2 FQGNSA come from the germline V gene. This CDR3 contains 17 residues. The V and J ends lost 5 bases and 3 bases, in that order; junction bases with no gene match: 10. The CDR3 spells CASSEPGQGRGYNEQFF. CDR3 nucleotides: TGTGCCAGCAGCGAACCGGGACAGGGGAGGGGCTACAATGAGCAGTTCTTC.

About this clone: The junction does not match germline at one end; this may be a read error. The CDR3 reads CSSSLALLGTGNTEAFF. CDR3 in DNA: TGTTCCAGCAGCTTAGCCCTCTTAGGGACAGGGAACACTGAAGCTTTCTTT. The V and J genes are TRBV7-9 and TRBJ1-1; the match to TRBD1 covers 8 bases. Germline V lookup: CDR1 SEHNR, CDR2 FQNEAQ (reference sequence). The CDR3 is 17 amino acids.

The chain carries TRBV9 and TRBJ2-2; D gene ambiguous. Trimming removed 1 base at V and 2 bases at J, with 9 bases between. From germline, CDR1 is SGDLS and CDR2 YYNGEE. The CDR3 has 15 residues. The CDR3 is CASSVWVTNTGELFF. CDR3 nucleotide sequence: TGTGCCAGCAGCGTATGGGTGACAAACACCGGGGAGCTGTTTTTT.

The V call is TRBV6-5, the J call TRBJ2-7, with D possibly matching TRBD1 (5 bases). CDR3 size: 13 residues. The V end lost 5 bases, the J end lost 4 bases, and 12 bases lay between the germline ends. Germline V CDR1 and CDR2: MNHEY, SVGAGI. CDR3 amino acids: CASSRTIFYEQYF. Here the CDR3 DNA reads TGTGCCAGCAGTCGGACAATCTTTTACGAGCAGTACTTC.

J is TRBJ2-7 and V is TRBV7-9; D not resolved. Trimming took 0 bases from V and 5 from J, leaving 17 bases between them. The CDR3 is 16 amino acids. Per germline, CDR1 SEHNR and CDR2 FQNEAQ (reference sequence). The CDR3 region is CASSLASLQPPDEQYF. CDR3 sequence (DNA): TGTGCCAGCAGCTTAGCGTCCCTCCAACCCCCGGACGAGCAGTACTTC.

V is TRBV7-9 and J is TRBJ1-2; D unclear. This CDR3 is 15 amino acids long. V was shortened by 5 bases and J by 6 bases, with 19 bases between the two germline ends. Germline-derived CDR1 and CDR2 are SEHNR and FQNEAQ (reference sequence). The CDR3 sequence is CASSPPRLGDHGYTF. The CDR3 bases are TGTGCCAGCAGCCCCCCCAGGTTGGGCGACCATGGCTACACCTTC.

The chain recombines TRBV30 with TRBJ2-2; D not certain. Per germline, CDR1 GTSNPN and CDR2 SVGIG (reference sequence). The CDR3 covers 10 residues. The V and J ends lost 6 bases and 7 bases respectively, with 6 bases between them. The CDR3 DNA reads TGTGCCTGCCTCTTCGGGGAGCTGTTTTTT. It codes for CACLFGELFF.

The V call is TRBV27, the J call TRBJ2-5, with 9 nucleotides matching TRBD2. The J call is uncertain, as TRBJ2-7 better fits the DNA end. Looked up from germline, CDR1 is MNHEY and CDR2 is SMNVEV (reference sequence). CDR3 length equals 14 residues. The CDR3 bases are TGTGCCAGCAGTGATTTAGCGGGGGCCTACGAGCAGTACTTC. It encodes CASSDLAGAYEQYF.

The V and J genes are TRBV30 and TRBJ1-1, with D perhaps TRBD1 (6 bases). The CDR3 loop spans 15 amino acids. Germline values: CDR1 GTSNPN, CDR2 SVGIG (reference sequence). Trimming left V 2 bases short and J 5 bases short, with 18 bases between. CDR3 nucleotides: TGTGCCTGGAGTATCTTTCCGCAGGGGCGAACTGAAGCTTTCTTT. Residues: CAWSIFPQGRTEAFF.